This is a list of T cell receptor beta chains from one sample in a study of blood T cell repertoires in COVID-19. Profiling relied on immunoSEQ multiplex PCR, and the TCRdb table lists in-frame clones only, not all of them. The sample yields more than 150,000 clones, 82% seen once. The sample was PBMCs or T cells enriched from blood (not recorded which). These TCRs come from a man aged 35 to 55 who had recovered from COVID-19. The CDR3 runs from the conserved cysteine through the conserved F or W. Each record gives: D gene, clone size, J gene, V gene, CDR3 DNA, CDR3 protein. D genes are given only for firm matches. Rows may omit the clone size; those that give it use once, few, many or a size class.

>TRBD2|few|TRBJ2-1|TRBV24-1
TGTGCCACCAGTGCAGGACTAGCGGGTAATAATGAGCAGTTCTTC
CATSAGLAGNNEQFF
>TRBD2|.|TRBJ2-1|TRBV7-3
TGTGCCAGCAGTACTAGCGGGATCTACAATGAGCAGTTCTTC
CASSTSGIYNEQFF
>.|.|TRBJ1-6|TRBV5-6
TGTGCCAGCAGCCCGAGCACCGGGAGAGGCTATTCACCCCTCCACTTT
CASSPSTGRGYSPLHF
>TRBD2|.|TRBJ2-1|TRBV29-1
TGCAGCGTTAGAAAGCGGGGTTCCTACAATGAGCAGTTCTTC
CSVRKRGSYNEQFF
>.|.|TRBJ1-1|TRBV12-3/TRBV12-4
TGTGCCAGCAGTTTACTGCAGACTGAAGCTTTCTTT
CASSLLQTEAFF
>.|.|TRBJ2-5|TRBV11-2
TGTGCCAGCAGCTTGGGGAGGGAGACCCAGTACTTC
CASSLGRETQYF
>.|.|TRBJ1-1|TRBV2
TGTGCCAGCAGTGTTAAGGGGGACACTGAAGCTTTCTTT
CASSVKGDTEAFF
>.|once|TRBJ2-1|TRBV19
TGTGCCAGCGCAGGGGGGCCTAGCTCCTACAATGAGCAGTTCTTC
CASAGGPSSYNEQFF
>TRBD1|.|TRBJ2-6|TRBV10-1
TGCGCCAGGAGATGGACAGGGCGCCGTCGTTGGGCCAACGTCCTGACTTTC
CARRWTGRRRWANVLTF
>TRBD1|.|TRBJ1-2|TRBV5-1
TGCGCCAGCAGCGGGACAGGGCTCCTAAGTTATGGCTACACCTTC
CASSGTGLLSYGYTF
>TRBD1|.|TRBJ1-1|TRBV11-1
TGTGCCAGCAGCCTGGGGGACAGGGGATGGACTGAAGCTTTCTTT
CASSLGDRGWTEAFF
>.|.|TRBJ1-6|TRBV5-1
TGCGCCAGCAGCTTGGAGCACCTTAATTCACCCCTCCACTTT
CASSLEHLNSPLHF
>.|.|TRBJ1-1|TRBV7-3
TGTGCCAGCAGCTTAAACACAGCCACTGAAGCTTTCTTT
CASSLNTATEAFF
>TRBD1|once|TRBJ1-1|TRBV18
TGTGCCAGCTCACCTCGGGACAGTTCGGCTGAAGCTTTCTTT
CASSPRDSSAEAFF
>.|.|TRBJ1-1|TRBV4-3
TGCGCCAGCAGCCCGTCCGACCGGGGTCCTGAAGCTTTCTTT
CASSPSDRGPEAFF
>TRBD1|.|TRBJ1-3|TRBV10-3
TGTGCCATCAGTGACCAAATCCTCACAGGGGGGGGAAACACCATATATTTT
CAISDQILTGGGNTIYF
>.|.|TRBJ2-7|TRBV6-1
TGTGCCAGCAGCGAACCGGACGAGCAGTACTTC
CASSEPDEQYF
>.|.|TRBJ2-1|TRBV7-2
TGTGCCAGCAGCCCAGGGGTCTACAATGAGCAGTTCTTC
CASSPGVYNEQFF
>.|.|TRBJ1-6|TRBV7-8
TGTGCCAGCAGTACCTTCGGAGCTTCACCCCTCCACTTT
CASSTFGASPLHF
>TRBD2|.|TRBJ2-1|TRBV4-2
TGTGCCAGCAGCCAAGTAGAGGGAGGGGTTCTAGCGGGGGCGAGCTCCTACAATGAGCAGTTCTTC
CASSQVEGGVLAGASSYNEQFF
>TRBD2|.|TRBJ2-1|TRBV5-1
TGCGCCAGCAGCTTCAGACTAGCGGGAGTCGGCAATGAGCAGTTCTTC
CASSFRLAGVGNEQFF
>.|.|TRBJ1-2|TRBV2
TGTGCCAGCAGTGAGCAGGGACAAGGGTATGGCTACACCTTC
CASSEQGQGYGYTF
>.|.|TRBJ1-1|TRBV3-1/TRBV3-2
TGTGCCAGCAGCCCGAGAGAGGGCACTGAAGCTTTCTTT
CASSPREGTEAFF
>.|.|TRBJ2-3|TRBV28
TGTGCCACCTCGGGGGAAACAGATACGCAGTATTTT
CATSGETDTQYF
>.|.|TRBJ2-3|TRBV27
TGTGCCAGCAGTTTCCGTACACCCACAGATACGCAGTATTTT
CASSFRTPTDTQYF
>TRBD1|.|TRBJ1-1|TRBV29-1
TGCAGCGTATACCGGACAGGAAGGACTGAAGCTTTCTTT
CSVYRTGRTEAFF
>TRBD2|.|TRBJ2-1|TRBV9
TGTGCCAGCAGCGCCCGTGCTAGCGGGAGTTACAATGAGCAGTTCTTC
CASSARASGSYNEQFF
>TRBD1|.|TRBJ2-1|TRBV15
TGTGCCACCAGCCCACGTACAGGGGAAAGGGGCTCCTACAATGAGCAGTTCTTC
CATSPRTGERGSYNEQFF
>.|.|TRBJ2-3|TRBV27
TGTGCCAGCAGTTCAGGTTCCCCGGCGGATACGCAGTATTTT
CASSSGSPADTQYF
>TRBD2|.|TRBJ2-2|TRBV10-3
TGTGCCATCAGTGAGTGGCGGGAGATCGGGGAGCTGTTTTTT
CAISEWREIGELFF
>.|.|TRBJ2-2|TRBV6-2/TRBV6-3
TGTGCCAGCAGTTTACAGGGCTACACCGGGGAGCTGTTTTTT
CASSLQGYTGELFF
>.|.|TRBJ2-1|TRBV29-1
TGCAGCGTCCTGCTGGTCGCCAGCGATGAGCAGTTCTTC
CSVLLVASDEQFF
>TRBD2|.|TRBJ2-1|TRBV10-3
TGTGCCATCTATAGCGGGAGCTCCTACAATGAGCAGTTCTTC
CAIYSGSSYNEQFF
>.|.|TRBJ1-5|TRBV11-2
TGTGCCAGCAGCTTAGTAATCGGAGATCAGCCCCAGCATTTT
CASSLVIGDQPQHF
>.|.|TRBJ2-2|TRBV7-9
TGTGCCAGCAGCTTAGAAGGACAAACGAACACCGGGGAGCTGTTTTTT
CASSLEGQTNTGELFF
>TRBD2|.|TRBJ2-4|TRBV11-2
TGTGCCAGCAGCTCCGGGGGGGAAAACATTCAGTACTTC
CASSSGGENIQYF
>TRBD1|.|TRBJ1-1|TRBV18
TGTGCCAGCTCACGTGGGACAGCCGAAGCTTTCTTT
CASSRGTAEAFF
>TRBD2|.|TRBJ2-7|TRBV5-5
TGTGCCAGCAGCTTGGTAGCGGGCGGGACCTCCTACGAGCAGTACTTC
CASSLVAGGTSYEQYF
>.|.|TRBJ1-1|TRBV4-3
TGCGCCAGCAGCCAGCCGGGAAACTGGGGCACTGAAGCTTTCTTT
CASSQPGNWGTEAFF
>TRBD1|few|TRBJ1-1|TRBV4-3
TGCGCCAGCAGCCAGGGGACAGGGGCAGGAACTGAAGCTTTCTTT
CASSQGTGAGTEAFF
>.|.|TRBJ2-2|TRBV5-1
TGCGCCAGCAGCCGAACAGCCGACACCGGGGAGCTGTTTTTT
CASSRTADTGELFF
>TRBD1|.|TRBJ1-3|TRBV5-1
TGCGCCAGCAGCCCGGGACAGCTAAACTCTGGAAACACCATATATTTT
CASSPGQLNSGNTIYF
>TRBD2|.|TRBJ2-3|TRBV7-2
TGTGCCAGCAGCTTAGGCGGGAGTAGCGCAGATACGCAGTATTTT
CASSLGGSSADTQYF
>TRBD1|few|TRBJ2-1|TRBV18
TGTGCCAGCTCACTCCGGACAGGGACGGATGAGCAGTTCTTC
CASSLRTGTDEQFF
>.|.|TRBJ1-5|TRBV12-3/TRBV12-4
TGTGCCAGCAGCCCAAACTGGGGCCAGCCCCAGCATTTT
CASSPNWGQPQHF
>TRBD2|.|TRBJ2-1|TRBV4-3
TGCGCCAGCAGCCAAGGACTAGCGGTATACAATGAGCAGTTCTTC
CASSQGLAVYNEQFF
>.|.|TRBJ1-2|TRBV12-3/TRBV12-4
TGTGCCAGCAGTTTGGCAGGGAGGTATGGCTACACCTTC
CASSLAGRYGYTF
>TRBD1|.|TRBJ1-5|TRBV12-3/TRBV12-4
TGTGCCAGCAGCGGGACAGGGAATCAGCCCCAGCATTTT
CASSGTGNQPQHF
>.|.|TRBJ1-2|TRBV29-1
TGCAGCGTTGCTTGGCGAGGCAGTGGCTACACCTTC
CSVAWRGSGYTF
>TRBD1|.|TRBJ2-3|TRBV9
TGTGCCAGCAGCTTGGGAGGCGGGACAGGGAGCACAGATACGCAGTATTTT
CASSLGGGTGSTDTQYF
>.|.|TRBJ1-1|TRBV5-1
TGCGCCAGCAGCTGGGGGGACGGAACTGAAGCTTTCTTT
CASSWGDGTEAFF
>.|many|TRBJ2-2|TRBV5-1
TGCGCCAGCAGGAGGGCGGAGACGAACACCGGGGAGCTGTTTTTT
CASRRAETNTGELFF
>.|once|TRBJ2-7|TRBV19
TGTGCCAGTAGTAGGACAGTGTATGGTTCCTACGAGCAGTACTTC
CASSRTVYGSYEQYF
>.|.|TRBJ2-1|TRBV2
TGTGCCAGCAGGGCGGACTATGATGAGCAGTTCTTC
CASRADYDEQFF